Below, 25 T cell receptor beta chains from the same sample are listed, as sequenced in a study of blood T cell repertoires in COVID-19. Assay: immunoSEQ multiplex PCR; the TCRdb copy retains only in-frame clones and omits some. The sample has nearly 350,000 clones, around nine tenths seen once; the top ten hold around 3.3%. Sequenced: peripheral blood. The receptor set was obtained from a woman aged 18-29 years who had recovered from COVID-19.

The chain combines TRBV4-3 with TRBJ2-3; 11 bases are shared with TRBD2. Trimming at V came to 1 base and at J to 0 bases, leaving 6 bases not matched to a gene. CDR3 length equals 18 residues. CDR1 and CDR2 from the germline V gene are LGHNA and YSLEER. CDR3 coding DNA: TGCGCCAGCAGCCAAGCTCTCCTAGCGGGAGGTAGCACAGATACGCAGTATTTT. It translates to CASSQALLAGGSTDTQYF.

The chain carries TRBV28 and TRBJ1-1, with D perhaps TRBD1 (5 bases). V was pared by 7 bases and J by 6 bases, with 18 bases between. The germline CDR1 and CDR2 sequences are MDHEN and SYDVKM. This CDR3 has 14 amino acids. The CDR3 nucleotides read TGTGCCAGCAAACCTGGGGGGTTCTTGGCTGAAGCTTTCTTT. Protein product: CASKPGGFLAEAFF.

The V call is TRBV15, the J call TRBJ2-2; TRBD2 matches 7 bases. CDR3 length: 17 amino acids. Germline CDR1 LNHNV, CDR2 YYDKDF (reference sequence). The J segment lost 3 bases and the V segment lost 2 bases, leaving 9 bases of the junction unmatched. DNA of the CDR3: TGTGCCACCAGCAGAAGACCGGGACTACTGTACACCGGGGAGCTGTTTTTT. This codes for CATSRRPGLLYTGELFF.

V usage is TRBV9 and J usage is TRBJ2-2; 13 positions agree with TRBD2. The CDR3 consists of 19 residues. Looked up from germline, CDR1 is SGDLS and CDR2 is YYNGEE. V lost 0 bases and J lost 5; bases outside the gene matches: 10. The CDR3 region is CASSVGTSGSKGSTGELFF. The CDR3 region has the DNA TGTGCCAGCAGCGTAGGGACTAGCGGGAGCAAGGGTTCGACCGGGGAGCTGTTTTTT.

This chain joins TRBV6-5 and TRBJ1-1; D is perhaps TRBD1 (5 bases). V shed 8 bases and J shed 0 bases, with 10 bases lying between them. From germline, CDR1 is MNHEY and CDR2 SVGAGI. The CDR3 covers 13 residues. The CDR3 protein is CASGAGMNTEAFF. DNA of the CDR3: TGTGCCAGCGGGGCGGGGATGAACACTGAAGCTTTCTTT.

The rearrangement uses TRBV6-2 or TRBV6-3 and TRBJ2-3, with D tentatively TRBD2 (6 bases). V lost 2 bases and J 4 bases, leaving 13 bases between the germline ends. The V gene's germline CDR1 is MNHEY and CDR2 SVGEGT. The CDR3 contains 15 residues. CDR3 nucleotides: TGTGCCAGCAGTTACCAGGCAGGAGGGCCAGATACGCAGTATTTT. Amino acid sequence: CASSYQAGGPDTQYF.

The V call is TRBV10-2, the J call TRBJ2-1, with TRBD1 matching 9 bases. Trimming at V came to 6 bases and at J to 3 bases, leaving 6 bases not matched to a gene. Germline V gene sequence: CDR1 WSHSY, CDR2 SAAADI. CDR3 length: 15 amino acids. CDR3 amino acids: CASSPGQGIYNEQFF. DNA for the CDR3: TGCGCCAGCAGCCCAGGACAGGGGATCTACAATGAGCAGTTCTTC.

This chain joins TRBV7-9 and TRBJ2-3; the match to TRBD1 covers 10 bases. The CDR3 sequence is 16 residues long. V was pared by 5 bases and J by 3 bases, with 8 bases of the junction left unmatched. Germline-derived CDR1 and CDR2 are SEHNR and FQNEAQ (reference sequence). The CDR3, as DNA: TGTGCCAGCAGCCCCCACGGGACAGGGGTGACAGATACGCAGTATTTT. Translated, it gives CASSPHGTGVTDTQYF.

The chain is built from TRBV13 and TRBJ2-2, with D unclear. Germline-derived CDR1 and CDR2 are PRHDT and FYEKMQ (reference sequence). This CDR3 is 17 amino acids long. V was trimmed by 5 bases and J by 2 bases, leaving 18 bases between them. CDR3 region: CASSVSTTLRNTGELFF. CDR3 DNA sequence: TGTGCCAGCAGCGTTAGTACCACCTTAAGAAACACCGGGGAGCTGTTTTTT.

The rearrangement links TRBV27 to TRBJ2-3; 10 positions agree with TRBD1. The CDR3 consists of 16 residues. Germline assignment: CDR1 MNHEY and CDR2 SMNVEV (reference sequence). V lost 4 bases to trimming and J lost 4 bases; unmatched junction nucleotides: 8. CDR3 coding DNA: TGTGCCAGCAGTTCCCTCCGGACAGGGGGGGCAGATACGCAGTATTTT. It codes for CASSSLRTGGADTQYF.

The CDR3 region is CASSQYRQEAFF. In DNA, the CDR3 is TGTGCCAGCAGCCAATACCGTCAGGAAGCTTTCTTT. The genes are TRBV3-1 (or the pseudogene TRBV3-2) and TRBJ1-1, with unresolved D. CDR3 length: 12 residues. Germline CDR1 reads LGHDT; CDR2 reads YNNKEL (reference sequence). V lost 2 bases and J lost 8, with 9 bases in between.

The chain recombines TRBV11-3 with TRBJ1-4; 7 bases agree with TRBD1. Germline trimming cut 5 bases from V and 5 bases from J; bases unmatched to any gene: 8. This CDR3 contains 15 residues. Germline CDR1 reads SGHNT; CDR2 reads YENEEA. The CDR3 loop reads CASSRDLQGNEKLFF. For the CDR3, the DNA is TGTGCCAGCAGCCGTGACCTACAGGGGAATGAAAAACTGTTTTTT.

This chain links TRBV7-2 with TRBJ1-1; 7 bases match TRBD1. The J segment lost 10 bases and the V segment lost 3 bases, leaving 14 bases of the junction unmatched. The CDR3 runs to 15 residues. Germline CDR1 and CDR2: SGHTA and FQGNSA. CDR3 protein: CASSFGTEGGALAFF. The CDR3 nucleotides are TGTGCCAGCAGCTTTGGCACTGAAGGGGGCGCCTTAGCTTTCTTT.

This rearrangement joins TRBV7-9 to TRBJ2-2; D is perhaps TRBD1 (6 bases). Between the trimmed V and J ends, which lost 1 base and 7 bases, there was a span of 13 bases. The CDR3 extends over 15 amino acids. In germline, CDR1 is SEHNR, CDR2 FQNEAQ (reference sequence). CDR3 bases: TGTGCCAGCAGCTTAGATTGGGGGCCAGGCGGGGAGCTGTTTTTT. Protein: CASSLDWGPGGELFF.

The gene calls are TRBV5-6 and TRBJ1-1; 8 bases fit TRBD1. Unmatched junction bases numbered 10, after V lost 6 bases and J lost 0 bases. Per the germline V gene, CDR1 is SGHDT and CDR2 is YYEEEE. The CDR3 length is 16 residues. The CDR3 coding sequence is TGTGCCAGCATTAGACAGGGGCTACACCTGAACACTGAAGCTTTCTTT. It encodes CASIRQGLHLNTEAFF.

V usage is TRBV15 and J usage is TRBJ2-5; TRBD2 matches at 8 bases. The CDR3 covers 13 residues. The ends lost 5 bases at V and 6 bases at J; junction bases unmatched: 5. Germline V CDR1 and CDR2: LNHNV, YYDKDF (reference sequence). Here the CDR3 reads CATSPTGGQTQYF. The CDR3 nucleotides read TGTGCCACCAGCCCCACGGGGGGGCAGACCCAGTACTTC.

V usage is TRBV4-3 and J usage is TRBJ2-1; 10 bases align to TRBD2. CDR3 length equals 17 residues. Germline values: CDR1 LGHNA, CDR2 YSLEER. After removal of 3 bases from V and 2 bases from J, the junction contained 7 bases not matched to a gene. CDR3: CASSQGGLAGAYNEQFF. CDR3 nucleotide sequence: TGCGCCAGCAGCCAGGGGGGGCTAGCGGGGGCCTACAATGAGCAGTTCTTC.

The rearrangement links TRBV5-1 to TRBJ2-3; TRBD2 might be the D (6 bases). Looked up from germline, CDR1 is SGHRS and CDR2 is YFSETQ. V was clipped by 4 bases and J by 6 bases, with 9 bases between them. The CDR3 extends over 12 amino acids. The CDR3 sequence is CASSGSGDTQYF. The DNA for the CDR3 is TGCGCCAGCAGCGGAAGCGGGGATACGCAGTATTTT.

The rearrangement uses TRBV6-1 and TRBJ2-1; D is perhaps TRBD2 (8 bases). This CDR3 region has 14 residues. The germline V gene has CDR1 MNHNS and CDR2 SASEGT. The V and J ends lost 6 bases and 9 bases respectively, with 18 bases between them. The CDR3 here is CASRLSGRQGEQFF. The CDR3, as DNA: TGTGCCAGCAGATTGAGCGGGAGACAGGGTGAGCAGTTCTTC.

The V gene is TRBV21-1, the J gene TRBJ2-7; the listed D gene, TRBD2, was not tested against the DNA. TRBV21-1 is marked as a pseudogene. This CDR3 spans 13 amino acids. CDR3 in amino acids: CASSHLTDYEQYV. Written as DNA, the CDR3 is TGTGCCAGCAGCCACCTGACTGATTACGAGCAGTACGTC.

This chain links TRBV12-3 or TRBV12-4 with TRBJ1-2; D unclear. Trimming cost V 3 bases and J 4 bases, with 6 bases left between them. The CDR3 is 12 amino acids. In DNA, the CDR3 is TGTGCCAGCAGTTTTTTCGGCTATGGCTACACCTTC. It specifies CASSFFGYGYTF.

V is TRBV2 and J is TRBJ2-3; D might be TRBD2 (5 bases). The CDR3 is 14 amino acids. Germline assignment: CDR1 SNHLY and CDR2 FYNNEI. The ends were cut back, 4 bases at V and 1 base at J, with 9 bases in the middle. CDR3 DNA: TGTGCCAGCAGTGGGGAGTTGGGCACAGATACGCAGTATTTT. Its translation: CASSGELGTDTQYF.

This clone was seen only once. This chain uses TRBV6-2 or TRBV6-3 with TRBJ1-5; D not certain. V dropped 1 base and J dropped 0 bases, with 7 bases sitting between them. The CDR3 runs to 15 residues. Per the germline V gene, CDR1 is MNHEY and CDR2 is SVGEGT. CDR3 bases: TGTGCCAGCAGTTACTTTCCTTATAGCAATCAGCCCCAGCATTTT. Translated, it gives CASSYFPYSNQPQHF.

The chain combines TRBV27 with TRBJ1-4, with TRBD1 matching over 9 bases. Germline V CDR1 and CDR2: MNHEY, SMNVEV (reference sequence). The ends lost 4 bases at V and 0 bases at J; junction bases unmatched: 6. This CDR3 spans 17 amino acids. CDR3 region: CASSSTRQGATNEKLFF. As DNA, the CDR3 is TGTGCCAGCAGTTCTACGAGACAGGGGGCAACTAATGAAAAACTGTTTTTT.

The CDR3 nucleotides are TGTGCCAGCACCAACCGGGACAGGGGAGAAAAACTGTTTTTT. Amino acids: CASTNRDRGEKLFF. The chain uses TRBV27 and TRBJ1-4, with TRBD1 matching 10 bases. Germline V gives CDR1 MNHEY, CDR2 SMNVEV (reference sequence). The CDR3 has 14 amino acids. V trimming: 7 bases; J trimming: 8 bases; junction bases outside the gene matches: 7.